This T cell receptor (beta chain) came from a study of T cell repertoires in cytomegalovirus infection. Study as a whole: Used in the study were CMV epitopes, some recently identified and HLA-C-restricted, others well-studied and HLA-B-restricted. In public TCR beta signatures, there were indications of both CMV infection and matching HLA type. Overall study results and limits: Cumulative public TCR beta family frequency identified CMV carriers with the relevant HLA. There were HLA-C-restricted CMV-specific TCR beta clonotypes dominating the ex vivo response.

From germline, CDR1 is MGHRA and CDR2 YSYEKL. The ends were cut back, 0 bases at V and 5 bases at J, with 10 bases in the middle. This CDR3 region has 14 residues. TCRdb redid the calling of the reads with MiXCR, one entry per CDR3 protein. There are hundreds of thousands of distinct CDR3 sequences in the sample; about 31% occur only once, and approximately 13% lies in the top ten. This clonotype turned up a few times. Its antigen remains unknown. Sequencing used cultured CD8+ T cells from PBMCs, obtained from culture after CMV antigen stimulation. This rearrangement joins TRBV4-1 to TRBJ1-1, with D perhaps matching TRBD1 (6 bases). The clonotype was recovered from a human donor in good health (CMV status not recorded). Some clones in this sample may be carry-over from other donors' samples. CDR3 sequence: CASSQEGRGTEAFF. CDR3 nucleotide sequence: TGCGCCAGCAGCCAAGAGGGCAGGGGAACTGAAGCTTTCTTT.